Here is one TCR beta chain with its context. The antigen remains unidentified. The sample is drawn from a study of Ad26.COV2.S vaccination and SARS-CoV-2 variants. Broader study findings: Non-spike TCR breadth showed similarity between vaccine and placebo recipients.

Assay: immunoSEQ multiplex PCR; the TCRdb copy retains only in-frame clones and omits some. The sample yields roughly 330,000 clones, 85% to 90% seen once. Noted treatment: 15 to 20 received Ad26.COV2.S at low or high dose, single or two shots; several received placebo; per-sample allocation not given. The samples date from day 63 after the first vaccine or placebo injection. This CDR3 is 12 amino acids long. V gave up 10 bases and J gave up 4 bases, with 13 bases separating them. CDR1 is MNHEY and CDR2 is SMNVEV in the germline V gene (reference sequence). The J gene is TRBJ2-5, the V gene TRBV27; D is perhaps TRBD1 or TRBD2 (5 bases each). The material was peripheral blood, obtained in a trial of Ad26.COV2.S vaccine versus placebo. The receptor comes from a person between 18 and 60 years old who received the Ad26.COV2.S COVID-19 vaccine or a placebo. The CDR3 sequence is CATVGVGETQYF. The CDR3 DNA follows: TGTGCCACGGTGGGGGTCGGAGAGACCCAGTACTTC.